Here is one T cell receptor (beta chain) with its context. The antigen this receptor binds is unknown. The sample holds no much larger clone one base away, and base qualities are not on file. The library was built by means of PCR. The sequencer listed for this sample is Illumina HiSeq 2500. TCR library preparation used molecular barcoding, with unique molecular identifiers applied to normalize quantification of the TCRbeta repertoire. TCRdb reprocessing: public reads trimmed at Q25 with fastp, clones called with MiXCR, in-frame beta chains kept. Each entry is one CDR3 protein sequence, shown with its most common DNA and genes. The sample includes 350,000 to 500,000 distinct CDR3 sequences, with 43% observed a single time. The ten most abundant clones make up 25% to 30% of the sample. This sample stems from a study of T-cell reconstitution after alpha-beta-depleted transplantation in children (dated by TCRdb to the mid-2010s). Broadly, across the study: T-cell immune reconstitution after TCRalphabeta/CD19-depleted allogeneic hematopoietic cell transplantation in children was quantitatively tracked in the study by means of TCR repertoire profiling.

The treatment or condition label, as the study defines it: allogeneic hematopoietic cell transplantation with graft depleted of TCRalphabeta T cells and CD19 B cells. Transplant recipients were children who received TCRalphabeta/CD19-depleted allogeneic hematopoietic cell grafts. What the authors observed across the whole study: The high TCRbeta diversity at day 60 in some patients was ascribed to recipient T cells and intrathymic progenitors that had survived conditioning. About two months after transplant, the apparently early recovery of alphabetaT-cell counts reportedly depended on just several hundred clones that had expanded rapidly and came from non-depleted graft cells. Over subsequent months, a decline in hyperexpanded clone frequencies was noted, and after one year, T-cell counts and TCRbeta diversity were mostly ascribed to newly produced T cells.

In the germline V gene (reference sequence), CDR1 corresponds to DFQATT and CDR2 to SNEGSKA. The V end gives up 5 bases and the J end 3 bases, leaving 9 bases in the junction not matched to a gene. From the cysteine through the phenylalanine, the CDR3 covers 14 amino acids. This entry keeps only the CDR3 DNA: 42 bases, framed from base 1. Sequenced material: PBMCs, taken before TCRalphabeta/CD19-depleted stem cell transplant. This receptor was taken from a girl aged 2 to 10 with aplastic anemia, due to receive a stem cell transplant. The chain employs TRBV20-1 and TRBJ2-7; 8 of the junction bases match TRBD2. The nucleotide sequence is given as TGCAGTGCTCCGCTCAGCGGGAGAAGCTACGAGCAGTACTTC. It translates to CSAPLSGRSYEQYF.